The T cell receptor (beta chain) described here comes from a study of beta chain features in type 1 diabetes. V was clipped by 5 bases and J by 0 bases, with 14 bases between them. The CDR3 is 16 residues long. Germline V gene sequence: CDR1 SGHTA, CDR2 FQGNSA. TCRB transcripts that were expressed got sequenced, as all of the isolated RNA had been reverse transcribed. The assay was immunoSEQ multiplex PCR, and TCRdb's table has in-frame clones only and misses some. The sample carries a few hundred thousand clones, approximately 11% recorded once. In its sample, this clone was seen a few times. This TCR came from a man aged 18 to 29 in good health. The sample consisted of central memory CD4+ T cells from blood. V and J are TRBV7-2 and TRBJ2-1; weak D call: TRBD2 (5 bases). CDR3 nucleotides: TGTGCCAGCAGCGCCCGAGGGCCGGGCTCCTACAATGAGCAGTTCTTC. Amino acid sequence: CASSARGPGSYNEQFF.